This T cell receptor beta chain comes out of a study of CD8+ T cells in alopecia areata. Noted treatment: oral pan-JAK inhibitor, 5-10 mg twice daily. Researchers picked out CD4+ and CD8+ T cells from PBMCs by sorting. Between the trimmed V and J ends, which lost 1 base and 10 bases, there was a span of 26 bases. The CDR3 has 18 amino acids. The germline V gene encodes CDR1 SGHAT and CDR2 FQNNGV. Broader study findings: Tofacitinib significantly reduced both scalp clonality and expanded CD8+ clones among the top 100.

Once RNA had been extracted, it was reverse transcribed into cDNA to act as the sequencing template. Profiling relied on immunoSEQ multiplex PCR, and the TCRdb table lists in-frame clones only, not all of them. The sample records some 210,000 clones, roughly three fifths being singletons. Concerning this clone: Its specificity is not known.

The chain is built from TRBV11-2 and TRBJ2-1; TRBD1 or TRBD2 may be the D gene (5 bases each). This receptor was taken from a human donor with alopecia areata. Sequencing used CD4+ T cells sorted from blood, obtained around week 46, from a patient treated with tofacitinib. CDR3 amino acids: CASSLVSLLGDLSNEQFF. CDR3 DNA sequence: TGTGCCAGCAGCTTAGTTAGTTTGTTGGGGGATCTCTCGAACGAGCAGTTCTTC. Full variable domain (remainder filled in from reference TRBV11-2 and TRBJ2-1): EAGVAQSPRYKIIEKRQSVAFWCNPISGHATLYWYQQILGQGPKLLIQFQNNGVVDDSQLPKDRFSAERLKGVDSTLKIQPAKLEDSAVYLCASSLVSLLGDLSNEQFFGPGTRLTVL.